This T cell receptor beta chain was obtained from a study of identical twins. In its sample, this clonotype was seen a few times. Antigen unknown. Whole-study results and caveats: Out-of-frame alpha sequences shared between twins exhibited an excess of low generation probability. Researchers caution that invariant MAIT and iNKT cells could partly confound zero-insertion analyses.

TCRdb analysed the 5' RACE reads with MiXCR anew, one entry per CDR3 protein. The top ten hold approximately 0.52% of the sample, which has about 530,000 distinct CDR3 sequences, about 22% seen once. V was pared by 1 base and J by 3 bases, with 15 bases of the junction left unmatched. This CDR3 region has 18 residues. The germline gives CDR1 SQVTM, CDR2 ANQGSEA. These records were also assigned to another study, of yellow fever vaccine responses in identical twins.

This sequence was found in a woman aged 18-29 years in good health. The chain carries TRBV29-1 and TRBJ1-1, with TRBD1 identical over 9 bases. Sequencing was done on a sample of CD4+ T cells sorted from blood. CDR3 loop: CSVEGRLRTGDGYTEAFF. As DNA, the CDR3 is TGCAGCGTTGAAGGGAGGTTGAGGACAGGGGATGGTTACACTGAAGCTTTCTTT.